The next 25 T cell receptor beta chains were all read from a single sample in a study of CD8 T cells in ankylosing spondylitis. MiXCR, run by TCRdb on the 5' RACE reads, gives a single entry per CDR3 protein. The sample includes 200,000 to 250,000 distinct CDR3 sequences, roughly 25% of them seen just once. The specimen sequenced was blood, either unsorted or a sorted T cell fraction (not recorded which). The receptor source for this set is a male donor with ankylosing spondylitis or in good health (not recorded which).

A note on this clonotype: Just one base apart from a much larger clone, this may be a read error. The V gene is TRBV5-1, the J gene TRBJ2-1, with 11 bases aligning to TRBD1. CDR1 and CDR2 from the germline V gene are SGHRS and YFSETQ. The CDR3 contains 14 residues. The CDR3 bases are TGCGCCAGCAGCTTAGGGACAGGGGGTAATGAGGAGTTCTTC. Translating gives CASSLGTGGNEEFF.

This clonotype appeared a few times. Here the CDR3 DNA reads TGTGCCAGCAGTTACACGGAGATTGGGAACACTGAAGCTTTCTTT. It encodes CASSYTEIGNTEAFF. The chain joins TRBV12-3 or TRBV12-4 to TRBJ1-1; D is unresolved. V shed 4 bases and J shed 1 base, with 13 bases lying between them. The CDR3 is 15 amino acids.

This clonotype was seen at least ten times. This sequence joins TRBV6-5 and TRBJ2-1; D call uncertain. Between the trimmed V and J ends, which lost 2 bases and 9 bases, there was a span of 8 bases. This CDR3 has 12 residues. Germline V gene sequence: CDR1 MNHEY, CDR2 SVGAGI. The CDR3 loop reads CASSYRAGEQFF. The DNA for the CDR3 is TGTGCCAGCAGTTACAGGGCAGGTGAGCAGTTCTTC.

CDR3: CSARKGGRYEQYF. CDR3 bases: TGCAGTGCTAGAAAGGGAGGTCGGTACGAGCAGTACTTC. The chain employs TRBV20-1 and TRBJ2-7; perhaps TRBD2 as D (6 bases). V lost 2 bases to trimming and J lost 4 bases, with 12 bases between them. Germline values: CDR1 DFQATT, CDR2 SNEGSKA (reference sequence). The CDR3 sequence is 13 residues long.

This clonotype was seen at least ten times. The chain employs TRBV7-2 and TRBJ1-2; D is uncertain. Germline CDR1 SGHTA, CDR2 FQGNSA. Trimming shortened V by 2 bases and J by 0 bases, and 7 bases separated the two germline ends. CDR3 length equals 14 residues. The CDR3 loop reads CASSLSGANYGYTF. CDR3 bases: TGTGCCAGCAGCTTATCGGGAGCTAACTATGGCTACACCTTC. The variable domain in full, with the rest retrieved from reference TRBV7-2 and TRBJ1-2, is GAGVSQSPSNKVTEKGKDVELRCDPISGHTALYWYRQSLGQGLEFLIYFQGNSAPDKSGLPSDRFSAERTGGSVSTLTIQRTQQEDSAVYLCASSLSGANYGYTFGSGTRLTVV.

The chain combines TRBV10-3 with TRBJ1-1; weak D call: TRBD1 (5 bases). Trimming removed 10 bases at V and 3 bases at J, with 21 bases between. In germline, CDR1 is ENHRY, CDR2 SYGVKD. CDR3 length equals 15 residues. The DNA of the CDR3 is TGTGCCACCGTCCCTGCAGGGTGGGGGGACACTGAAGCTTTCTTT. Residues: CATVPAGWGDTEAFF.

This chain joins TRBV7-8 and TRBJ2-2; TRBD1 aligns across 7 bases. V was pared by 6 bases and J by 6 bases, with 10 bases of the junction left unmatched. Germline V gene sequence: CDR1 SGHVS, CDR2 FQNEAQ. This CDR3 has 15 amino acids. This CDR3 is CASRLRWQGAGELFF. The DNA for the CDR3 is TGTGCCAGCAGGCTTAGGTGGCAGGGGGCCGGGGAGCTGTTTTTT.

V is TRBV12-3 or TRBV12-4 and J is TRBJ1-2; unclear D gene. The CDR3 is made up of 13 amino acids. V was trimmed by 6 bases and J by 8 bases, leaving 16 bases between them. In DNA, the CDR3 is TGTGCCAGCAGCGATCCGGGATTTGCAGGCTACACCTTC. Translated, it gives CASSDPGFAGYTF.

CDR3 sequence: CASSPSLAGDTGELFF. For the CDR3, the DNA is TGTGCCAGCTCACCATCACTAGCGGGAGACACCGGGGAGCTGTTTTTT. V usage is TRBV18 and J usage is TRBJ2-2, with 11 bases matching TRBD2. Unmatched junction bases numbered 2, after V lost 2 bases and J lost 3 bases. CDR3 length equals 16 residues. CDR1 is KGHSH, CDR2 LQKENI, per germline. Full variable domain (remainder filled in from reference TRBV18 and TRBJ2-2): NAGVMQNPRHLVRRRGQEARLRCSPMKGHSHVYWYRQLPEEGLKFMVYLQKENIIDESGMPKERFSAEFPKEGPSILRIQQVVRGDSAAYFCASSPSLAGDTGELFFGEGSRLTVL.

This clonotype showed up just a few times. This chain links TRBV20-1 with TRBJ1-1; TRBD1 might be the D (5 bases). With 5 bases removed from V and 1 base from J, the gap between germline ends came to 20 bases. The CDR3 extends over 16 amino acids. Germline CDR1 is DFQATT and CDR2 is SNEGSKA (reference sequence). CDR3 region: CSARGLLGRANTEAFF. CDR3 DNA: TGCAGTGCTCGCGGGCTTCTAGGCAGGGCGAACACTGAAGCTTTCTTT.

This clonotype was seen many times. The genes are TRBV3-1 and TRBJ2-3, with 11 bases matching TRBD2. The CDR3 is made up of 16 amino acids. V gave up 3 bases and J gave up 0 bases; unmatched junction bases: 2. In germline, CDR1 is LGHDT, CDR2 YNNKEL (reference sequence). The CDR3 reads CASSQGLADSTDTQYF. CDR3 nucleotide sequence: TGTGCCAGCAGCCAGGGACTAGCGGATAGCACAGATACGCAGTATTTT.

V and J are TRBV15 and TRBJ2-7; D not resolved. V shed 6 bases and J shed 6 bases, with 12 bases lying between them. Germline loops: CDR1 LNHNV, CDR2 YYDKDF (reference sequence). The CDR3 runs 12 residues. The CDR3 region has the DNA TGTGCCACCAGTCTAGGGCCCCGCGAGCAGTACTTC. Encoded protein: CATSLGPREQYF.

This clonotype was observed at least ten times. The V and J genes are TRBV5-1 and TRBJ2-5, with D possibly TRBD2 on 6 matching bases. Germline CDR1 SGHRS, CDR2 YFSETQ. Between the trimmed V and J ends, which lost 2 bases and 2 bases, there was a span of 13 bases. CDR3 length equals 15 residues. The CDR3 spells CASSLGGVRQETQYF. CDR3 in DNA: TGCGCCAGCAGCTTAGGAGGGGTTCGTCAAGAGACCCAGTACTTC.

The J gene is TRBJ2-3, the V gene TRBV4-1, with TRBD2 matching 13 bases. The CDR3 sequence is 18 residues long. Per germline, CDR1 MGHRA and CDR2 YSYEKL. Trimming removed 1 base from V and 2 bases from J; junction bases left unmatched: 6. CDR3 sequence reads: CASSQGTGLAGDTDTQYF. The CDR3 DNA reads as TGCGCCAGCAGCCAAGGAACCGGACTAGCGGGAGACACAGATACGCAGTATTTT.

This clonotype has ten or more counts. CDR3 sequence reads: CSVSPSGMRETQYF. CDR3 nucleotide sequence: TGCAGCGTATCTCCTAGCGGGATGCGGGAGACCCAGTACTTC. V usage is TRBV29-1 and J usage is TRBJ2-5; 9 bases agree with TRBD2. The length of the CDR3 is 14 residues. V dropped 6 bases and J dropped 5; count of bases not matched to a gene: 10. Germline loops: CDR1 SQVTM, CDR2 ANQGSEA.

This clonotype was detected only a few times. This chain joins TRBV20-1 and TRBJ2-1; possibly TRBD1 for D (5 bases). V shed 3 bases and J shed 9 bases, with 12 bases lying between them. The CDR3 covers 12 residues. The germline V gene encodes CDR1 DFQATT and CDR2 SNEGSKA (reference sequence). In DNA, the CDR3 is TGCAGTGCTAGTCCCAGGGCGGTTGAGCAGTTCTTC. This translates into CSASPRAVEQFF.

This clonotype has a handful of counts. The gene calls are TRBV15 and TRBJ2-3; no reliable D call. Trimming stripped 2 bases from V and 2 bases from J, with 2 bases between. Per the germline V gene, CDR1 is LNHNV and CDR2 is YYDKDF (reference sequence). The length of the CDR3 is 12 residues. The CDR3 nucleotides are TGTGCCACCAGCAGACCCACAGATACGCAGTATTTT. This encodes CATSRPTDTQYF.

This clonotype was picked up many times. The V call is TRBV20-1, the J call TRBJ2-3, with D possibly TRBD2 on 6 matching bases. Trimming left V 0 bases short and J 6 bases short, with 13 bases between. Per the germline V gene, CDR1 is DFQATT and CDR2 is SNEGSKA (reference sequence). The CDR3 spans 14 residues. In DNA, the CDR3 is TGCAGTGCTAGAGACCCGACTAGGTCCGATACGCAGTATTTT. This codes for CSARDPTRSDTQYF.

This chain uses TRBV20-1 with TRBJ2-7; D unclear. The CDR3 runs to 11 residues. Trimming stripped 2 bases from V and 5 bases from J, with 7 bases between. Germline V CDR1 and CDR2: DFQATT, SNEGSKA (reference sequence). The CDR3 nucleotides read TGCAGTGCTAGACTTCTCAACGAGCAGTACTTC. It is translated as CSARLLNEQYF.

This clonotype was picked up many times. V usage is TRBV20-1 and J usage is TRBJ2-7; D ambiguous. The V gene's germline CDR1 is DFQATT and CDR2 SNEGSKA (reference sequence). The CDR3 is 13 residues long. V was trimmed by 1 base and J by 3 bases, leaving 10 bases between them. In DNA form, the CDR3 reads TGCAGTGCTAGAGTCCCTAATTTCTACGAGCAGTACTTC. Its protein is CSARVPNFYEQYF.

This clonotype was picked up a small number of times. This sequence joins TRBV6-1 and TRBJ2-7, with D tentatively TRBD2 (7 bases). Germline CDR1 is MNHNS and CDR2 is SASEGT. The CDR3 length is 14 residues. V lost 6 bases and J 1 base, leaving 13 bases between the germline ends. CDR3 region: CASSPGGLSYEQYF. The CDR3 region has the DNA TGTGCCAGCAGCCCCGGGGGGCTGTCCTACGAGCAGTACTTC.

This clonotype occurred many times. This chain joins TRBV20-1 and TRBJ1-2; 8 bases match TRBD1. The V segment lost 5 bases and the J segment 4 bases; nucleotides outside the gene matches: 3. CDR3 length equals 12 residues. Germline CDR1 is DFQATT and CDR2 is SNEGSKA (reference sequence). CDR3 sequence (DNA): TGCAGTGCTGCCGGACAGGGCTATGGCTACACCTTC. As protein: CSAAGQGYGYTF.

The CDR3 here is CAISGDTSSYNEQFF. CDR3 in DNA: TGTGCCATCAGTGGGGACACGAGCTCCTACAATGAGCAGTTCTTC. The genes are TRBV10-3 and TRBJ2-1, with D perhaps matching TRBD1 (6 bases). The CDR3 has 15 amino acids. Germline CDR1 ENHRY, CDR2 SYGVKD. V was clipped by 4 bases and J by 0 bases, with 10 bases between them.

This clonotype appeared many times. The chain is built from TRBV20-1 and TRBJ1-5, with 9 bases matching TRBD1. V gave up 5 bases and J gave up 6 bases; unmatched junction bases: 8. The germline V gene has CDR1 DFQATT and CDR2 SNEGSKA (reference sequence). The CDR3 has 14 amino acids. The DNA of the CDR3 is TGCAGTGCTCGCGGGACAGGGATATTTCAGCCCCAGCATTTT. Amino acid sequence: CSARGTGIFQPQHF.

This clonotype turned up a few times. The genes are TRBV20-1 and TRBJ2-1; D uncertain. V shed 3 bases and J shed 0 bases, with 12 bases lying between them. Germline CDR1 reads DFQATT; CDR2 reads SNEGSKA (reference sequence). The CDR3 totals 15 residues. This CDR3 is CSARDGRSSYNEQFF. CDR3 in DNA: TGCAGTGCTAGGGACGGACGGAGCTCCTACAATGAGCAGTTCTTC.